What follows describes a single TCR beta chain. The target antigen is unknown. This entry is derived from a study of T cell clones after liver transplantation. For the study at large: A pre-transplant mixed lymphocyte reaction with TCRbeta sequencing defined graft-donor-reactive clones followed in post-transplant blood.

Germline V gene lookup returns CDR1 MDHEN and CDR2 SYDVKM. The V and J ends lost 4 bases and 5 bases, in that order; junction bases with no gene match: 15. This CDR3 comprises 17 residues. Sequencing was performed with immunoSEQ multiplex PCR; in TCRdb, only in-frame clones are kept and a portion is missing. Among around 110,000 clones, 90% were seen once, and the ten largest hold 0.83%. Study-level results: A significant post-transplant drop in circulating graft-donor-reactive CD4 TCRbeta sequences occurred in most of the 8 subjects.

V is TRBV28 and J is TRBJ2-3; TRBD2 matches at 7 bases. The specimen comprised CD4+ T cells from blood, sampled 12 months after liver transplant. The source of this sequence is a human patient who received a liver transplant. Some of the T cells may derive from the graft donor. Here the CDR3 DNA reads TGTGCCAGCAGTTACGCCCCCGGGGCGGGAGCAGAAGATACGCAGTATTTT. Its protein is CASSYAPGAGAEDTQYF.